This T cell receptor beta chain was captured by sequencing in a study of identical twins. TCRdb independently ran MiXCR on the 5' RACE reads; one entry per CDR3 protein. The profile shows roughly 720,000 distinct CDR3 sequences, roughly 18% of them singletons. This clonotype was counted between two and nine times. This sample was shared with a second study, whose subject was T cells expressing NK-cell markers.

This TCR was recovered from a woman between 18 and 29 years old in good health. Sequencing was carried out using PBMCs.

CDR3 DNA sequence: TGCGCCAGCAGCTTGTCGGGGATCCAGCCCCAGCATTTT. It codes for CASSLSGIQPQHF. The genes are TRBV5-1 and TRBJ1-5, with D uncertain. The CDR3 runs to 13 residues. Germline V gene data show CDR1 as SGHRS and CDR2 as YFSETQ. V dropped 1 base and J dropped 7 bases, with 9 bases sitting between them.